The clone carrying this T cell receptor (beta chain) was counted a single time. What it binds is not known. The source of the sample is a study of Tregs in tolerant kidney transplant recipients. General study results and limits: Expanding Tregs on activated donor B cells appeared to best identify donor-specific TCRbeta clones. Tolerant patients' donor-specific Tregs expanded beyond overall Tregs, suggesting antigen-driven growth. Biological reproducibility was not directly addressed, but technical replication error appeared minimal.

The CDR3 is 14 amino acids. Germline lookup yields CDR1 ENHRY and CDR2 SYGVKD. V lost 11 bases, J lost 2 bases, and 9 bases stayed unmatched. The data were produced by immunoSEQ multiplex PCR, yet TCRdb's version contains in-frame clones alone and is incomplete. The sample holds about 94,000 clones; over 85% are singletons and the top ten take approximately 0.5%. The genes are TRBV10-3 and TRBJ2-1; 7 positions match TRBD2. The sample here was CD4+ T cells from blood, taken before the transplant. The source of this sequence is a human donor who received a combined kidney and bone marrow transplant. The CDR3 is CAAARLAAYNEQFF. The CDR3 region has the DNA TGTGCCGCCGCCCGACTAGCCGCCTACAATGAGCAGTTCTTC.